The 30 T cell receptor beta chains below all came from one sample that was sequenced in a study of blood T cell repertoires in COVID-19. Clones were read by immunoSEQ multiplex PCR, and TCRdb kept only the in-frame ones, dropping some. In the table there are some 200,000 clones, roughly 82% of which are singletons. The source material was PBMCs or T cells enriched from blood (not recorded which). The receptors originated from a woman aged 55-75 years with acute COVID-19.

CDR3 region: CASSGGLPDEQYF. For the CDR3, the DNA is TGTGCCAGCAGCGGGGGACTGCCTGATGAGCAGTACTTC. The chain employs TRBV9 and TRBJ2-7; maybe TRBD2 (6 bases). The CDR3 is made up of 13 amino acids. Looked up from germline, CDR1 is SGDLS and CDR2 is YYNGEE. V lost 3 bases, J lost 7 bases, and 14 bases lay in between.

The chain links TRBV6-5 to TRBJ2-1, with 11 nucleotides matching TRBD2. Germline V lookup: CDR1 MNHEY, CDR2 SVGAGI. Unmatched junction bases numbered 10, after V lost 6 bases and J lost 15 bases. The CDR3 extends over 13 amino acids. The CDR3 DNA follows: TGTGCCAGCAGACTAGCGGGAGCCGCGAGATGGTTCTTC. Its translation is CASRLAGAARWFF.

The V gene is TRBV7-2, the J gene TRBJ1-2; D unclear. CDR1 is SGHTA, CDR2 FQGNSA, per germline. This CDR3 is 13 amino acids long. V dropped 10 bases and J dropped 5 bases, with 17 bases sitting between them. The DNA of the CDR3 is TGTGCCACGGCCCCGGGGAGGGAGTATGGCTACACCTTC. Translation: CATAPGREYGYTF.

This clone showed up just a few times. The chain couples TRBV5-6 to TRBJ2-1; D may be TRBD1 (5 bases). Trimming removed 4 bases at V and 2 bases at J, with 13 bases between. The CDR3 has 15 amino acids. Germline V gives CDR1 SGHDT, CDR2 YYEEEE. The CDR3: CASSPPLTAYNEQFF. The DNA of the CDR3 is TGTGCCAGCAGCCCGCCCCTGACAGCCTACAATGAGCAGTTCTTC.

The gene calls are TRBV28 and TRBJ2-7; possibly TRBD2 for D (5 bases). CDR1 is MDHEN and CDR2 is SYDVKM in the germline V gene. The germline V and J ends were trimmed by 5 bases and 6 bases, with 17 bases remaining between them. This CDR3 comprises 14 residues. The CDR3 bases are TGTGCCAGCAGTACCCCCACTAGGTCCGGCGAGCAGTACGTC. Translating it yields CASSTPTRSGEQYV.

This rearrangement joins TRBV7-2 to TRBJ2-7; 16 positions match TRBD2. Unmatched junction bases numbered 11, after V lost 5 bases and J lost 4 bases. The CDR3 length is 18 residues. Germline CDR1 SGHTA, CDR2 FQGNSA. CDR3 in amino acids: CASSAISGTSGRAYEQYF. CDR3 coding DNA: TGTGCCAGCAGCGCTATTAGTGGGACTAGCGGGAGGGCGTACGAGCAGTACTTC.

The rearrangement uses TRBV18 and TRBJ1-5; D remains unclear. The CDR3 has 15 residues. V was trimmed by 8 bases and J by 0 bases, leaving 14 bases between them. Germline V lookup: CDR1 KGHSH, CDR2 LQKENI. The CDR3 reads CASLAPPYSNQPQHF. The CDR3 nucleotides read TGTGCCAGCCTCGCGCCCCCATATAGCAATCAGCCCCAGCATTTT.

The chain is built from TRBV4-3 and TRBJ1-2; possibly TRBD1 for D (5 bases). Trimming cost V 0 bases and J 7 bases, with 12 bases left between them. The CDR3 is 14 residues long. Per the germline V gene, CDR1 is LGHNA and CDR2 is YSLEER. The CDR3 protein is CASSQDRAGGGYTF. In DNA, the CDR3 is TGCGCCAGCAGCCAAGATCGGGCGGGGGGTGGCTACACCTTC.

This chain connects TRBV18 to TRBJ2-1; no clear D gene. Per germline, CDR1 KGHSH and CDR2 LQKENI. V was shortened by 3 bases and J by 0 bases, with 12 bases between the two germline ends. CDR3 length: 16 amino acids. The CDR3 loop is CASSPPAASSYNEQFF. Written as DNA, the CDR3 is TGTGCCAGCTCACCTCCCGCGGCCAGCTCCTACAATGAGCAGTTCTTC.

J is TRBJ1-1 and V is TRBV10-2; D remains unclear. The CDR3 covers 13 residues. Germline-derived CDR1 and CDR2 are WSHSY and SAAADI. V lost 7 bases to trimming and J lost 0 bases, with 9 bases between them. The CDR3 DNA follows: TGCGCCAGCACTTCGGTCCTGAACACTGAAGCTTTCTTT. Translated: CASTSVLNTEAFF.

This rearrangement joins TRBV19 to TRBJ1-1; the match to TRBD1 covers 7 bases. The germline V gene encodes CDR1 LNHDA and CDR2 SQIVND (reference sequence). J was trimmed by 5 bases and V by 8 bases; bases with no gene match: 17. This CDR3 is built from 16 residues. The CDR3 nucleotides read TGTGCCAGTCTGCCTCAGACAGGGTCCAAAGGAACTGAAGCTTTCTTT. Its protein product is CASLPQTGSKGTEAFF.

The DNA for the CDR3 is TGTGCCAGCAGCTTGTCGCTAGCTGGAGAGACCCAGTACTTC. Its translation is CASSLSLAGETQYF. This chain joins TRBV5-6 and TRBJ2-5; TRBD2 is a possible D gene (5 bases). Trimming shortened V by 1 base and J by 4 bases, and 11 bases separated the two germline ends. Germline lookup yields CDR1 SGHDT and CDR2 YYEEEE. This CDR3 has 14 amino acids.

This chain links TRBV7-6 with TRBJ2-3; 8 nucleotides align to TRBD2. Per germline, CDR1 SGHVS and CDR2 FNYEAQ. V trimming: 4 bases; J trimming: 4 bases; junction bases outside the gene matches: 10. The CDR3 has 16 residues. The CDR3 DNA follows: TGTGCCAGCAGCTCCCCTTTTCGGGAGGGCCCAGATACGCAGTATTTT. Its protein is CASSSPFREGPDTQYF.

This chain connects TRBV4-2 to TRBJ1-5, with a tentative D call TRBD1 (5 bases). The V gene's germline CDR1 is LGHNA and CDR2 YNFKEQ. V lost 4 bases and J lost 6, with 16 bases in between. The CDR3 loop spans 15 amino acids. Here the CDR3 reads CASSRRQGGGQPQHF. In nucleotides, the CDR3 is TGTGCCAGCAGCCGCCGCCAGGGAGGAGGTCAGCCCCAGCATTTT.

The gene calls are TRBV24-1 and TRBJ1-2, with 9 positions matching TRBD1. The germline V gene encodes CDR1 KGHDR and CDR2 SFDVKD. The V gene end was trimmed by 2 bases and the J gene end by 6 bases; junction bases not matched to a gene: 6. CDR3 length equals 15 residues. This CDR3 is CATSDWGRTGDGYTF. The CDR3 DNA reads as TGTGCCACCAGTGATTGGGGGCGGACAGGGGATGGCTACACCTTC.

This clone showed up just a few times. This chain links TRBV7-2 with TRBJ1-1; maybe TRBD1 (6 bases). The CDR3 length is 14 residues. Germline V gene data show CDR1 as SGHTA and CDR2 as FQGNSA. V was clipped by 5 bases and J by 4 bases, with 14 bases between them. Written as DNA, the CDR3 is TGTGCCAGCAGCCCAGCGGGGGGCGGCACTGAAGCTTTCTTT. Encoded protein: CASSPAGGGTEAFF.

The chain carries TRBV19 and TRBJ1-3; 7 nucleotides match TRBD1. This CDR3 contains 16 residues. V lost 6 bases to trimming and J lost 0 bases; unmatched junction nucleotides: 8. The germline V gene encodes CDR1 LNHDA and CDR2 SQIVND (reference sequence). CDR3 region: CASRLRDRASGNTIYF. CDR3 coding DNA: TGTGCCAGTAGACTACGGGACAGAGCCTCTGGAAACACCATATATTTT.

This sequence joins TRBV5-1 and TRBJ1-4; 7 bases line up with TRBD1. This CDR3 is 15 amino acids long. Germline CDR1 reads SGHRS; CDR2 reads YFSETQ. V lost 3 bases, J lost 1 base, and 3 bases stayed unmatched. The CDR3 nucleotides read TGCGCCAGCAGCTCCAGACAGGGAACTAATGAAAAACTGTTTTTT. Translated, it gives CASSSRQGTNEKLFF.

The rearrangement links TRBV6-5 to TRBJ2-7; 9 bases align to TRBD2. Germline V gene lookup returns CDR1 MNHEY and CDR2 SVGAGI. The CDR3 is made up of 13 amino acids. V dropped 3 bases and J dropped 6; count of bases not matched to a gene: 3. The CDR3 nucleotides read TGTGCCAGCAGTTATACAGCGGGGGGCGAGCAGTACTTC. Translated, it gives CASSYTAGGEQYF.

The CDR3 bases are TGCAGCGTTGCCGGGACAGGGAGCCCAGATACGCAGTATTTT. Its translation: CSVAGTGSPDTQYF. The gene calls are TRBV29-1 and TRBJ2-3, with 9 bases aligning to TRBD1. The length of the CDR3 is 14 residues. Germline CDR1 SQVTM, CDR2 ANQGSEA. V shed 4 bases and J 4 bases; nucleotides not matched to a gene: 6.

The chain uses TRBV7-2 and TRBJ2-1; 9 nucleotides match TRBD2. This CDR3 contains 18 residues. Germline assignment: CDR1 SGHTA and CDR2 FQGNSA. The J segment lost 4 bases and the V segment lost 5 bases, leaving 15 bases of the junction unmatched. The CDR3 loop is CASSPRGQRGARYNEQFF. Here the CDR3 DNA reads TGTGCCAGCAGCCCCCGGGGGCAGCGGGGGGCCCGTTACAATGAGCAGTTCTTC.

This chain joins TRBV9 and TRBJ2-3; D is unresolved. This CDR3 is built from 15 residues. Between the trimmed V and J ends, which lost 0 bases and 0 bases, there was a span of 8 bases. Germline CDR1 SGDLS, CDR2 YYNGEE. The CDR3 region has the DNA TGTGCCAGCAGCGTAGGGGCTTCTAGCACAGATACGCAGTATTTT. Protein: CASSVGASSTDTQYF.

This clone was seen more than once but under ten times. The chain is built from TRBV5-4 and TRBJ2-1; the match to TRBD2 covers 14 bases. The CDR3 length is 17 residues. Unmatched junction bases numbered 9, after V lost 4 bases and J lost 6 bases. In germline, CDR1 is SGHNT, CDR2 YYREEE (reference sequence). CDR3 in DNA: TGTGCCAGCAGCGGAGGGACTAGCGGGAGCTTGGGCAATGAGCAGTTCTTC. Amino acids: CASSGGTSGSLGNEQFF.

The chain couples TRBV18 to TRBJ2-5; D is uncertain. The CDR3 runs 13 residues. Trimming cost V 2 bases and J 2 bases, with 6 bases left between them. Germline CDR1 and CDR2: KGHSH and LQKENI. CDR3 protein: CASSPSPQETQYF. The CDR3, as DNA: TGTGCCAGCTCACCATCCCCACAAGAGACCCAGTACTTC.

This chain connects TRBV30 to TRBJ2-1; 13 bases match TRBD2. CDR1 and CDR2 (germline): GTSNPN, SVGIG (reference sequence). V trimming: 2 bases; J trimming: 4 bases; junction bases outside the gene matches: 8. The CDR3 consists of 17 residues. As DNA, the CDR3 is TGTGCCTGGAGTAGCCAGGGACTAGCGGGGCGGTACAATGAGCAGTTCTTC. This gives the protein CAWSSQGLAGRYNEQFF.

This chain uses TRBV15 with TRBJ1-3; D call uncertain. In germline, CDR1 is LNHNV, CDR2 YYDKDF (reference sequence). V was cut by 1 base and J by 0 bases, with 7 bases left in between. The CDR3 is made up of 15 amino acids. CDR3 DNA: TGTGCCACCAGCAGAGTCCCCGGCTCTGGAAACACCATATATTTT. It yields the protein CATSRVPGSGNTIYF.

The V gene is TRBV9, the J gene TRBJ2-2; possibly TRBD2 for D (5 bases). Germline V lookup: CDR1 SGDLS, CDR2 YYNGEE. V was cut by 0 bases and J by 5 bases, with 14 bases left in between. There are 16 residues in the CDR3. This chain's CDR3 is CASSVAGSLGTGELFF. In DNA form, the CDR3 reads TGTGCCAGCAGCGTAGCGGGGAGCCTTGGGACCGGGGAGCTGTTTTTT. Full variable domain (rest looked up from reference TRBV9 and TRBJ2-2): DSGVTQTPKHLITATGQRVTLRCSPRSGDLSVYWYQQSLDQGLQFLIQYYNGEERAKGNILERFSAQQFPDLHSELNLSSLELGDSALYFCASSVAGSLGTGELFFGEGSRLTVL.

V usage is TRBV19 and J usage is TRBJ2-3; TRBD1 matches 8 bases. The germline CDR1 and CDR2 sequences are LNHDA and SQIVND (reference sequence). The V and J ends lost 8 bases and 3 bases, in that order; junction bases with no gene match: 4. This CDR3 contains 13 residues. This CDR3 is CASCRDRTDTQYF. The CDR3, as DNA: TGTGCCAGTTGCCGGGACAGGACAGATACGCAGTATTTT.

There are many counts of this clone. V is TRBV10-1 and J is TRBJ2-5, with a tentative D call TRBD2 (5 bases). Germline V gene sequence: CDR1 WNHNN, CDR2 SYGVQD (reference sequence). V lost 6 bases, J lost 5 bases, and 19 bases lay in between. CDR3 length equals 15 residues. The CDR3 bases are TGCGCCAGCAGCGCGGGTAGGGCTGTTGTGGAGACCCAGTACTTC. Translating gives CASSAGRAVVETQYF.

The chain has TRBV6-2 or TRBV6-3 and TRBJ1-5; the D gene is possibly TRBD1 (5 bases). Trimming took off 0 bases at V and 5 bases at J, with 8 bases between the two ends. CDR3 length: 14 residues. Germline V gene data show CDR1 as MNHEY and CDR2 as SVGEGT. CDR3 amino acids: CASSYSGAYQPQHF. CDR3 in DNA: TGTGCCAGCAGTTACTCAGGGGCCTATCAGCCCCAGCATTTT.